The present entry profiles one T cell receptor beta chain with its context. Its antigen is still unknown. It has no much larger one-base neighbor in the sample; base qualities were not kept. Whole blood was collected in K2EDTA tubes by collaborating institutions according to the institutions' own protocols. For TCRbeta analysis, collaborators shipped samples as frozen whole blood, isolated PBMCs, or DNA extracted from either of those sample types. This sample was taken from a study of blood T cell repertoires in COVID-19 (dated by TCRdb to 2019 to 2021). Study-level background: Samples from collaborators originated in the United States, Italy and Spain and spanned both the acute and convalescent phases of COVID-19. The samples were drawn from two sources: the first 160 participants of the ongoing ImmuneRACE study, and 1,000 to 1,500 subjects contributed by 6 global collaborators. Where available, HLA class I and class II types were taken from metadata supplied by the sample provider and were not determined by assay-based typing. The dataset comprised deeply sampled blood TCRbeta repertoires from subjects exposed to, actively infected with, or recovered from COVID-19. The repertoires were released in a freely available public database meant as a resource for research on the immune response to SARS-CoV-2. The sample metadata nearly always contained a de-identified subject ID, COVID-19 status, age in years and sex. The prospective study material was composed of cDNA or gDNA derived from T cells, B-cell-depleted T cells, or PBMCs. General conclusions and limits of the study: How much clinical and demographic metadata was included differed by source and by participant, and the metadata was provided uncurated.

Trimming takes 4 bases off V and 1 base off J; junction bases not matched to a gene: 6. Spanning cysteine to phenylalanine, the CDR3 consists of 16 amino acids. Solely the CDR3 DNA is kept, with 48 bases framed from the first base. CDR1 and CDR2 (MNHEY, SVGEGT) derive from the germline V gene. The immunoSEQ Assay, a bias-controlled multiplex PCR, was used to amplify TCRbeta CDR3 regions from genomic DNA. The study's own analysis went as follows. Nucleated cell counts per sample were estimated from amplification of reference gene primers within the assay. Sequence reads were collapsed and filtered to measure the absolute abundance of every unique TCRbeta CDR3 rearrangement. For each sample, productive Simpson clonality was calculated by taking the square root of Simpson's diversity index across productive rearrangements. Imported from immuneACCESS, the table was reduced by TCRdb to in-frame sequences with V and J called. These copies leave out some clones; in studies compared against another copy, an unresolved V gene accounts for under half, and the cause of the remainder is not known. The V and J calls and clone size are taken from that table; D and trimming were inferred from the DNA. In this sample the table shows around 200,000 clones, 85% to 90% of which occur a single time. The ten largest clones represent 2% to 2.5% of the sample.

The rearrangement combines TRBV6-2 or TRBV6-3 with TRBJ1-1, and TRBD1 matches 10 of the central bases. The receptor comes from a woman in her 50s with acute or convalescent COVID-19. Sequencing used peripheral blood. The nucleotide sequence is given as TGTGCCAGCAGTTCTCAGGACAGGGGGAAGAACACTGAAGCTTTCTTT. The translation is CASSSQDRGKNTEAFF.